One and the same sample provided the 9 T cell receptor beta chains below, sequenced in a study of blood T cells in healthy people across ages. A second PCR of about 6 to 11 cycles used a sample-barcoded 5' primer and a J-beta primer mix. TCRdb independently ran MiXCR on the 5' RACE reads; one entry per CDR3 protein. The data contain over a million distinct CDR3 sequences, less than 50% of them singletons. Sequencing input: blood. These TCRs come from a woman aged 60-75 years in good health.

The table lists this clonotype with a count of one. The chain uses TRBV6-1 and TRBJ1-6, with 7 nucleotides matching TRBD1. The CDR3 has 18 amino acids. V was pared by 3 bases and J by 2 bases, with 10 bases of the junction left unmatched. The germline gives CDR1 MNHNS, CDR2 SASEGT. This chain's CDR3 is CASSDEAGGATYNSPLHF. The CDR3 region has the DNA TGTGCCAGCAGTGACGAGGCAGGGGGTGCGACCTATAATTCACCCCTCCACTTT.

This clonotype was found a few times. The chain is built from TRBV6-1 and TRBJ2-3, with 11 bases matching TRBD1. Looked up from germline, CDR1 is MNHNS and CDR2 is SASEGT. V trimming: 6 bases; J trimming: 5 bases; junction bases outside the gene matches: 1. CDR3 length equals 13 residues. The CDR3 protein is CASRGQGGDTQYF. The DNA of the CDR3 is TGTGCCAGCAGGGGACAGGGGGGAGATACGCAGTATTTT.

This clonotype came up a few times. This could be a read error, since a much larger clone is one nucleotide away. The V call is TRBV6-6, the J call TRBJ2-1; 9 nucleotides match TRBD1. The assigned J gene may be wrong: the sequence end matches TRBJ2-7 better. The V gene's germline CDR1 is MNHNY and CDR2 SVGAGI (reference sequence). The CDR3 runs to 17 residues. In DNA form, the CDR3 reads TGTGCCAGCAGTTACTTAGGGACAGGGACCTCCTACAATGAGCAGTACTTC. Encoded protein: CASSYLGTGTSYNEQYF.

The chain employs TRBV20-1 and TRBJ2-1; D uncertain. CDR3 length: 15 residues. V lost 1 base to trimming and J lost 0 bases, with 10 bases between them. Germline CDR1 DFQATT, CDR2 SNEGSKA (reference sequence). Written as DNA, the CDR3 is TGCAGTGCTAGAGTAGACGCCCGCTCCTACAATGAGCAGTTCTTC. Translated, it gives CSARVDARSYNEQFF.

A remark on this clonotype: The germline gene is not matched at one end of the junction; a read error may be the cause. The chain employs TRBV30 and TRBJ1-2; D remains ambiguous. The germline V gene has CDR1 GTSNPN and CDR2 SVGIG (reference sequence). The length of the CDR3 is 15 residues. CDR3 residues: CAWSPHITLVYGCTF. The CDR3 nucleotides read TGTGCCTGGAGTCCCCACATAACACTAGTCTATGGCTGCACCTTC.

CDR3 loop: CATSDWRENEQFF. The CDR3 DNA sequence: TGTGCCACCAGTGATTGGCGAGAGAATGAGCAGTTCTTC. The chain recombines TRBV24-1 with TRBJ2-1; D is unclear. Trimming pared 2 bases from V and 7 bases from J, leaving 8 bases between. This CDR3 comprises 13 residues. Germline CDR1 KGHDR, CDR2 SFDVKD.

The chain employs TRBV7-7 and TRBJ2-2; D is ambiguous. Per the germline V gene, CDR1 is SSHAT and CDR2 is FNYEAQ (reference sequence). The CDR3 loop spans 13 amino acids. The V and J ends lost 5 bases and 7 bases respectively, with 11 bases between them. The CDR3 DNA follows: TGTGCCAGCAGCCTCCAATGGAACGGGGAGCTGTTTTTT. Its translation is CASSLQWNGELFF.

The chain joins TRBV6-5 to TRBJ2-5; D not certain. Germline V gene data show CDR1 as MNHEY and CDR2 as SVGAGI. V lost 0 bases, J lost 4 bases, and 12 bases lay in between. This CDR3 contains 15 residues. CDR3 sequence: CASSYSSWPRETQYF. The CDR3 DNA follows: TGTGCCAGCAGTTACTCCTCTTGGCCGAGAGAGACCCAGTACTTC.

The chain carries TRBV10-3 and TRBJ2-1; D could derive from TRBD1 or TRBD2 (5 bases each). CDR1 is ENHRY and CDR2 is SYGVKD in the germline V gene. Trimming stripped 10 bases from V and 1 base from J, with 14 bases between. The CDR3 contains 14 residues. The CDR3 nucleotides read TGTGCCAGTCGGGACGGGCTATCCTACAATGAGCAGTTCTTC. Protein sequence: CASRDGLSYNEQFF.